This T cell receptor (beta chain) was sequenced in a study of cytomegalovirus exposure and HLA in healthy donors. CDR1 and CDR2 (germline): MNHNY, SVGAGI (reference sequence). The CDR3 length is 14 residues. With V trimmed by 2 bases and J by 11 bases, 7 bases remained unmatched. Some clones are missing from TCRdb's copy, which holds only in-frame ones; the method was immunoSEQ multiplex PCR. The data contain some 150,000 clones, 88% of them singletons. This sequence originates from a man between 18 and 29 years old in good health and CMV-seronegative. The sample consisted of PBMCs. The chain couples TRBV6-6 to TRBJ2-1; 9 bases align to TRBD1. The CDR3 DNA follows: TGTGCCAGCAGTTACCCGGGACAGGGAGCAAAGCAGTTCTTC. As protein: CASSYPGQGAKQFF.